The clone carrying this T cell receptor beta chain was recorded many times. Its antigen is not identified. This specimen comes from a study of T cells in Graves' hyperthyroidism and ophthalmopathy. Overall study results and limits: By a 13 V-J model, ophthalmopathy was set apart from stable hyperthyroidism.

Looked up from germline, CDR1 is DFQATT and CDR2 is SNEGSKA (reference sequence). This CDR3 is 12 amino acids long. Trimming took off 1 base at V and 1 base at J, with 3 bases between the two ends. Uncontrolled infection, other autoimmune disease, pregnancy or lactation barred patients from enrollment. The sample of blood was obtained at first hyperthyroidism diagnosis (before any ophthalmopathy symptoms). Authors of the study amplified TCR beta CDR3 regions from RNA transcripts. With the HTBI primer set, the TCR CDR3 went through a first round of RT-PCR. MiXCR was run by TCRdb on the multiplex PCR reads, yielding one entry per CDR3 protein. Seen here are some 250,000 distinct CDR3 sequences, more than 14% observed once, and the top ten hold roughly 13%.

Sequenced input: blood. The sequence came from a woman aged 35 to 49 with Graves' hyperthyroidism that later progressed to Graves' ophthalmopathy. The V and J genes are TRBV20-1 and TRBJ2-3; no definite D call. In DNA, the CDR3 is TGCAGTGCTAGAGTTGGCACAGATACGCAGTATTTT. Protein product: CSARVGTDTQYF.